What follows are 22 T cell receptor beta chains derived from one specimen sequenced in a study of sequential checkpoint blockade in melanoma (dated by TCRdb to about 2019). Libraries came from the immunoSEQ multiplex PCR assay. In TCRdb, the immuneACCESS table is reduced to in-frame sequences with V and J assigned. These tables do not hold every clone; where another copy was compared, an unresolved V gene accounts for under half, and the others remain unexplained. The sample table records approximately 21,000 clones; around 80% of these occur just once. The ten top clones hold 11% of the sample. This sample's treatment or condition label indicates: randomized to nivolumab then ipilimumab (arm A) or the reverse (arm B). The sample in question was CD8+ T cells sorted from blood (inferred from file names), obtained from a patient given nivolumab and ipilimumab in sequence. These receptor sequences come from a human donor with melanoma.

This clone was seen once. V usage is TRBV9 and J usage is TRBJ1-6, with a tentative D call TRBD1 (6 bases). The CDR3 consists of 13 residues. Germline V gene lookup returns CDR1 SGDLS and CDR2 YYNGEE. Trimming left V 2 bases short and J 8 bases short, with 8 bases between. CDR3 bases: TGTGCCAGCAGCGTCAGGGGTGATTCACCCCTCCACTTT. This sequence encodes CASSVRGDSPLHF. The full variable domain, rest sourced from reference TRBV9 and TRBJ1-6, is DSGVTQTPKHLITATGQRVTLRCSPRSGDLSVYWYQQSLDQGLQFLIQYYNGEERAKGNILERFSAQQFPDLHSELNLSSLELGDSALYFCASSVRGDSPLHFGNGTRLTVT.

The CDR3, as DNA: TGTGCCAGCAGAGGGGGCGGGAATGAGCAGTTCTTC. It translates to CASRGGGNEQFF. The rearrangement joins TRBV28 to TRBJ2-1; 7 bases fit TRBD1. Per germline, CDR1 MDHEN and CDR2 SYDVKM. V gave up 6 bases and J gave up 7 bases; unmatched junction bases: 3. The CDR3 totals 12 residues.

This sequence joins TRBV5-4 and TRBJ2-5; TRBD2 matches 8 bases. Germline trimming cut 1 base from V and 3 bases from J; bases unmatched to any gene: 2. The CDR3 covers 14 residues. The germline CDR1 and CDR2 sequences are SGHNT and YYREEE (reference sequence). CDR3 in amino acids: CASSLSGREETQYF. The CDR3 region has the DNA TGTGCCAGCAGCTTGAGCGGGAGAGAAGAGACCCAGTACTTC.

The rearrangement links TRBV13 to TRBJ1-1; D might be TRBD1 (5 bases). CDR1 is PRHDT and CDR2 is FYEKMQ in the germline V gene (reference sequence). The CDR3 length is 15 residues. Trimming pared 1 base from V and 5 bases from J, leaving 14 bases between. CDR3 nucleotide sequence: TGTGCCAGCAGCTTAGCAGGACGCGGGACTACTGAAGCTTTCTTT. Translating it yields CASSLAGRGTTEAFF.

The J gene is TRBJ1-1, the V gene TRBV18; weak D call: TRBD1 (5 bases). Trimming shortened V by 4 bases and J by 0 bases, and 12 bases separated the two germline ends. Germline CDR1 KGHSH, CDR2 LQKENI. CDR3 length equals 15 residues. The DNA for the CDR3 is TGTGCCAGCTCACTTGGACAAACCATGAACACTGAAGCTTTCTTT. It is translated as CASSLGQTMNTEAFF. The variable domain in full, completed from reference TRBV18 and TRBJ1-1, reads NAGVMQNPRHLVRRRGQEARLRCSPMKGHSHVYWYRQLPEEGLKFMVYLQKENIIDESGMPKERFSAEFPKEGPSILRIQQVVRGDSAAYFCASSLGQTMNTEAFFGQGTRLTVV.

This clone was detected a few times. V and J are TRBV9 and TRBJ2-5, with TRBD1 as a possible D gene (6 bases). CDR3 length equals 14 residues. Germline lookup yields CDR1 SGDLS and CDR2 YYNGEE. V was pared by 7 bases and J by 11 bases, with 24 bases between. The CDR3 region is CASGWGQEPGEQYF. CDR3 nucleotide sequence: TGTGCCAGCGGCTGGGGTCAGGAACCAGGGGAGCAGTACTTC. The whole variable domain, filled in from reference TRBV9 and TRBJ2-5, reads DSGVTQTPKHLITATGQRVTLRCSPRSGDLSVYWYQQSLDQGLQFLIQYYNGEERAKGNILERFSAQQFPDLHSELNLSSLELGDSALYFCASGWGQEPGEQYFGPGTRLLVL.

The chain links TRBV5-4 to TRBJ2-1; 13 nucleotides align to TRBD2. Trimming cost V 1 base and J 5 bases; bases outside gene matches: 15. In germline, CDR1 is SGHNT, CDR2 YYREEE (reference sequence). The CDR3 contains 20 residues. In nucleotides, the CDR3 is TGTGCCAGCAGCTTGAGGGTCGGACTAGCGGGAGAGGCGAGAAACAATGAGCAGTTCTTC. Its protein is CASSLRVGLAGEARNNEQFF.

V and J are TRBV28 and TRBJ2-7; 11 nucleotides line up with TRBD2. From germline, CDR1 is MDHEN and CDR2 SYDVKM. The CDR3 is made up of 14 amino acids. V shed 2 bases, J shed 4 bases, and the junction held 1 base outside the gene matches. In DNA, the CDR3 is TGTGCCAGCAGTTTACTAGCGGGGGGATACGAGCAGTACTTC. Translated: CASSLLAGGYEQYF.

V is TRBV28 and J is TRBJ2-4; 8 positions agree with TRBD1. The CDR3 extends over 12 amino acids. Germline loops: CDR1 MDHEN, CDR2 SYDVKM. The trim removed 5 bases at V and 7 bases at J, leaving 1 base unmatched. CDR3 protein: CASSGDRNIQYF. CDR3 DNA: TGTGCCAGCAGTGGGGACAGGAACATTCAGTACTTC.

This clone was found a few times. In DNA, the CDR3 is TGTGCCAGCAGTCTTCCCGGGACAATGAAGGCTTTCTTT. It translates to CASSLPGTMKAFF. This sequence joins TRBV6-1 and TRBJ1-1, with D possibly matching TRBD1 (6 bases). The V and J ends lost 5 bases and 11 bases respectively, with 18 bases between them. The CDR3 has 13 amino acids. Germline-derived CDR1 and CDR2 are MNHNS and SASEGT.

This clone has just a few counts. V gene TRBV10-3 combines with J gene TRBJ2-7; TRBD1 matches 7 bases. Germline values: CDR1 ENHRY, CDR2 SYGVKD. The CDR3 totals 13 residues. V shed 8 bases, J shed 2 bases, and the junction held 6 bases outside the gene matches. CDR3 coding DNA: TGTGCCATCGGGAGTGGGACAGCCTACGAGCAGTACTTC. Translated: CAIGSGTAYEQYF.

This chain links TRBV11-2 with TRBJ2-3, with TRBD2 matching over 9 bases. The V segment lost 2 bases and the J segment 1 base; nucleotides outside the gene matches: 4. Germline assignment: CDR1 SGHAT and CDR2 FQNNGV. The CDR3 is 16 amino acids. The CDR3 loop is CASSLLTSGGTDTQYF. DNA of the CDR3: TGTGCCAGCAGCTTATTGACTAGCGGAGGCACAGATACGCAGTATTTT.

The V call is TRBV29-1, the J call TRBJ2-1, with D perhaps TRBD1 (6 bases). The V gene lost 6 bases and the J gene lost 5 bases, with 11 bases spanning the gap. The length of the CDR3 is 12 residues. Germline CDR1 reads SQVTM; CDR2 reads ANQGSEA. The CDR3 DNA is TGCAGCGTAGCCACAGGGCACAATGAGCAGTTCTTC. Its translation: CSVATGHNEQFF.

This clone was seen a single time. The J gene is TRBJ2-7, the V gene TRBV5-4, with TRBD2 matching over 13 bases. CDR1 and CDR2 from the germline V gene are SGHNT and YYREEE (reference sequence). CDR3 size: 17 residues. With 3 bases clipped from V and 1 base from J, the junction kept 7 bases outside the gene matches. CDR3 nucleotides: TGTGCCAGCAGCTCTGGGACTAGCGGGACCAAGTCCTACGAGCAGTACTTC. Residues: CASSSGTSGTKSYEQYF.

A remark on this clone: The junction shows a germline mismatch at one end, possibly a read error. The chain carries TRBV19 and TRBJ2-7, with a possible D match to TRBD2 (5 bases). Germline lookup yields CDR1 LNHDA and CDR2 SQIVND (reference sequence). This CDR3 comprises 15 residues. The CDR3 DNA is TGTGCCGGTAGTATAGATACGAGGGAGTCCTACGAGCAGTACTTC. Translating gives CAGSIDTRESYEQYF.

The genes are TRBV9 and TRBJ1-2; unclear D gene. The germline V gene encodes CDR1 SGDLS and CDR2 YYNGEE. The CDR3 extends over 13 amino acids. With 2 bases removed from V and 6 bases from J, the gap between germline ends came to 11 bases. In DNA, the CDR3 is TGTGCCAGCAGCGTTATGGAGGGTGATGGCTACACCTTC. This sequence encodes CASSVMEGDGYTF. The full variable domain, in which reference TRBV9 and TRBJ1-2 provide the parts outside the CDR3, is DSGVTQTPKHLITATGQRVTLRCSPRSGDLSVYWYQQSLDQGLQFLIQYYNGEERAKGNILERFSAQQFPDLHSELNLSSLELGDSALYFCASSVMEGDGYTFGSGTRLTVV.

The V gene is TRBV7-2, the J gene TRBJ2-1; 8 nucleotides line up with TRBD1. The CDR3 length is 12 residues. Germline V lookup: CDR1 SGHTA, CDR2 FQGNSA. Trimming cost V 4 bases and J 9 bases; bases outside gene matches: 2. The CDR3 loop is CASSSTGVEQFF. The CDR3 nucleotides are TGTGCCAGCAGCTCGACAGGGGTTGAGCAGTTCTTC.

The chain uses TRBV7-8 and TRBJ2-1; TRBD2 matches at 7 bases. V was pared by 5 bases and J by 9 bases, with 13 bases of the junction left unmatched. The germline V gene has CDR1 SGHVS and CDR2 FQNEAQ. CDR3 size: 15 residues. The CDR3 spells CASSPRAGVEVEQFF. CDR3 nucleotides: TGTGCCAGCAGCCCGAGGGCGGGAGTGGAGGTTGAGCAGTTCTTC.

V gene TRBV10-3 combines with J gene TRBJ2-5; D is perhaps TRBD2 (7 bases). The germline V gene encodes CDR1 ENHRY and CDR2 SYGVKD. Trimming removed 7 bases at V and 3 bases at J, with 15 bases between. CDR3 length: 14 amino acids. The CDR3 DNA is TGTGCCATCAAGGGGGGAGGGCCAGAAGAGACCCAGTACTTC. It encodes CAIKGGGPEETQYF.

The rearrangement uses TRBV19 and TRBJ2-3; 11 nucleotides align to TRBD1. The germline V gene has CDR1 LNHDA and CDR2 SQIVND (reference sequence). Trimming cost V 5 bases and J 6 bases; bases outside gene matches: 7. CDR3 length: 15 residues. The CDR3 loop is CASSGQGATFDTQYF. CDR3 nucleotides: TGTGCCAGTAGTGGACAGGGGGCCACCTTCGATACGCAGTATTTT.

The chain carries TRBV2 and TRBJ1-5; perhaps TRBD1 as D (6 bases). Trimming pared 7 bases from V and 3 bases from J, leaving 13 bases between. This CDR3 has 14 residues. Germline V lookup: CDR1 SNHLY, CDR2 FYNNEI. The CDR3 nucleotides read TGTGCCAGCACCGACCGGGACACCAATCAGCCCCAGCATTTT. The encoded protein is CASTDRDTNQPQHF.

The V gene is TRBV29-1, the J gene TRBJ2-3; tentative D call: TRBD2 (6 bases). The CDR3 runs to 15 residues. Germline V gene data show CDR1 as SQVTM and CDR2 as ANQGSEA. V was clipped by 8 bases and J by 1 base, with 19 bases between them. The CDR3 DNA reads TGCAGCTCTCACCAGGGTAGCGGAGGCACAGATACGCAGTATTTT. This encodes CSSHQGSGGTDTQYF.